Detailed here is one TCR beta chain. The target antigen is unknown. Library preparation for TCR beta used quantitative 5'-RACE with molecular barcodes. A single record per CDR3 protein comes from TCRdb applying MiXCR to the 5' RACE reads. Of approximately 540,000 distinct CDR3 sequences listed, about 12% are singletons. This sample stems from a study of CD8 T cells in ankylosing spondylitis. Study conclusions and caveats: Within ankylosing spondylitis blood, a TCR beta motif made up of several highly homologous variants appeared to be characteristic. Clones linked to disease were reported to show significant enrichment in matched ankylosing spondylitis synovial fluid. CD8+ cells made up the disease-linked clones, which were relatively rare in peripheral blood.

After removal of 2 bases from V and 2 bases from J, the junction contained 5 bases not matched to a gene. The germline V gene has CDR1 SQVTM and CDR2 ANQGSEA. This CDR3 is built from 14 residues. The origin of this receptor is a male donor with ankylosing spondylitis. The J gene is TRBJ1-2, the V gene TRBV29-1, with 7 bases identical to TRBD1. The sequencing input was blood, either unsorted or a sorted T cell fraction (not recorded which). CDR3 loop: CSVEPGTANYGYTF. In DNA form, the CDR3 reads TGCAGCGTTGAACCGGGGACAGCCAACTATGGCTACACCTTC. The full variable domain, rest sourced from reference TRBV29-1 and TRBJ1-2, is SAVISQKPSRDICQRGTSLTIQCQVDSQVTMMFWYRQQPGQSLTLIATANQGSEATYESGFVIDKFPISRPNLTFSTLTVSNMSPEDSSIYLCSVEPGTANYGYTFGSGTRLTVV.